These T cell receptor beta chains were read from a single sample in a study of T cell repertoires in cytomegalovirus infection. These receptors' antigens are unknown. Each CDR3 protein is one row after TCRdb ran MiXCR on the reads. The repertoire holds around 750,000 distinct CDR3 sequences, roughly 33% seen once, with around 12% in the top ten. This specimen consisted of cultured CD8+ T cells from PBMCs, obtained from culture after CMV antigen stimulation. The receptors here all came from a human donor in good health (CMV status not recorded). Some clones in this sample may be carry-over from other donors' samples. Both conserved end residues are part of each CDR3. A D gene is named only where the DNA matches it firmly. Size values are once, few and many counts, or a class for expanded clones, and some rows have none.

V	length	J	size	D	DNA	CDR3
TRBV24-1	15	TRBJ2-2	few	TRBD1	TGTGCCACCAGTGTTCTGACAGGGTCCACCGGGGAGCTGTTTTTT	CATSVLTGSTGELFF
TRBV12-3/TRBV12-4	14	TRBJ1-6	few	.	TGTGCCAGCAGTTTACGTGGGTGGGATTCACCCCTCCACTTT	CASSLRGWDSPLHF
TRBV7-6	15	TRBJ2-3	few	.	TGTGCCAGCAGCTTAGGGGGGGGGCCGATAGATACGCAGTATTTT	CASSLGGGPIDTQYF
TRBV6-6	14	TRBJ2-5	.	TRBD1	TGTGCCAGCAGTACAGGGGAAATAAAAGAGACCCAGTACTTC	CASSTGEIKETQYF
TRBV6-1	14	TRBJ1-5	.	TRBD1	TGTGCCGGATCCCTACAGGGGCTAGGGCAGCCCCAGCATTTT	CAGSLQGLGQPQHF
TRBV10-3	16	TRBJ1-2	.	TRBD1	TGTGCCATCAGTGAGTCGGCAGGGGGCGGCAGCTATGGCTACACCTTC	CAISESAGGGSYGYTF
TRBV7-9	14	TRBJ1-2	few	.	TGTGCCAGCAGCCGGGTAGGGAAGGAAGATGGCTACACCTTC	CASSRVGKEDGYTF
TRBV20-1	14	TRBJ1-1	few	.	TGCAGTGCTAGTTGGACAGCTTCGGCCACTGAAGCTTTCTTT	CSASWTASATEAFF
TRBV7-8	16	TRBJ2-5	many	TRBD1	TGTGCCAGCAGCACGACAGGGGTTATCCTCCAAGAGACCCAGTACTTC	CASSTTGVILQETQYF
TRBV15	15	TRBJ2-7	.	.	TGTGCCACCAGCAGTGAGAGTGGGCACGGCGTAGAGCAGTACTTC	CATSSESGHGVEQYF
TRBV15	16	TRBJ1-1	.	TRBD1	TGTGCCACCAGCAGACCCCTGAGGGGGCGGAACACTGAAGCTTTCTTT	CATSRPLRGRNTEAFF
TRBV7-9	13	TRBJ2-7	few	.	TGTGCCAGCAGCCCTTTAACCACCTACGAGCAGTACTTC	CASSPLTTYEQYF
TRBV7-2	16	TRBJ1-2	many	.	TGTGCCAGCAGCCCCACTAAGACATTGGTTAACTATGGCTACACCTTC	CASSPTKTLVNYGYTF
TRBV27	17	TRBJ2-5	few	TRBD1	TGTGCCAGCAGTAGAGCCCCCAGGACAGGGCCCCAAGAGACCCAGTACTTC	CASSRAPRTGPQETQYF
TRBV27	15	TRBJ1-2	.	.	TGTGCCAGCAGTTTCGGTGGGCAGGGTGGGTATGGCTACACCTTC	CASSFGGQGGYGYTF
TRBV6-5	16	TRBJ2-2	.	TRBD1	TGTGTCAGCAGTGATGGACAGGGGGCAGACACCGGGGAGCTGTTTTTT	CVSSDGQGADTGELFF
TRBV20-1	17	TRBJ1-4	few	TRBD1	TGCAGTGCTAGAGGGACAGGGGCTGGTACAACTAATGAAAAACTGTTTTTT	CSARGTGAGTTNEKLFF
TRBV19	15	TRBJ2-1	few	.	TGTGCCAGTACCATCCAGGCCACCTCCTACAATGAGCAGTTCTTC	CASTIQATSYNEQFF
TRBV19	17	TRBJ2-2	.	.	TGTGCCAGTAGTATTTACCCCAGGGGCCTACACACCGGGGAGCTGTTTTTT	CASSIYPRGLHTGELFF
TRBV7-9	11	TRBJ1-4	few	.	TGTGCCAGCACAACTAATGAAAAACTGTTTTTT	CASTTNEKLFF
TRBV12-5	16	TRBJ1-1	.	.	TGTGCTAGTGGTTTGACCCAACGAGAGGGGAACACTGAAGCTTTCTTT	CASGLTQREGNTEAFF
TRBV27	14	TRBJ1-2	few	.	TGTGCCAGCAGTCCACGACCTATTAACTATGGCTACACCTTC	CASSPRPINYGYTF
TRBV7-2	21	TRBJ1-1	many	TRBD1	TGTGCCAGCAGCTTAGTAGTCGGGGCATTGTGGGGACAGGGTTATGACACTGAAGCTTTCTTT	CASSLVVGALWGQGYDTEAFF
TRBV6-6	14	TRBJ2-2	.	.	TGTGCCAGCAGTTACGTCAGTAACACCGGGGAGCTGTTTTTT	CASSYVSNTGELFF
TRBV28	14	TRBJ1-1	.	.	TGTGCCACCTTCCCCGACAGGTATACCACTGAAGCTTTCTTT	CATFPDRYTTEAFF
TRBV7-6	16	TRBJ1-2	few	.	TGTGCCAGCAGCTTTCAGGGTACCTACCTCCTCTATGGCTACACCTTC	CASSFQGTYLLYGYTF
TRBV6-5	14	TRBJ2-1	few	.	TGTGCCAGCAGTTACTCATCAGACTACAATGAGCAGTTCTTC	CASSYSSDYNEQFF
TRBV6-5	14	TRBJ2-7	.	.	TGTGCCAGCAGTTACTGGAGGGACGGCTGGGAGCAGTACTTC	CASSYWRDGWEQYF
TRBV27	13	TRBJ2-4	.	.	TGTGCCACATCGAGCTCAGCCAAAAACATTCAGTACTTC	CATSSSAKNIQYF
TRBV10-3	15	TRBJ2-2	.	.	TGTGCCATCAGTAATATCGATTTACGGGGCGGGGAGCTGTTTTTT	CAISNIDLRGGELFF
TRBV25-1	14	TRBJ1-2	few	.	TGTGCCAGCAGTGATCTGGGGTCGGTTGGCGGCTACACCTTC	CASSDLGSVGGYTF
TRBV19	15	TRBJ1-5	.	TRBD1	TGTGCCAGTACCCTTGGACAGGGACCCAATCAGCCCCAGCATTTT	CASTLGQGPNQPQHF
TRBV27	13	TRBJ2-7	.	.	TGTGCCAGCAGTTTGGCCCAAAACTACGAGCAGTACTTC	CASSLAQNYEQYF
TRBV6-5	16	TRBJ2-1	few	TRBD1	TGTGCCAGCAGTCAGGGACAGTACCTTCTCCGGAATGAGCAGTTCTTC	CASSQGQYLLRNEQFF
TRBV6-6	15	TRBJ1-2	.	.	TGTGCCAGCAGCCACGACAGGACTCCACCCTATGGCTACACCTTC	CASSHDRTPPYGYTF
TRBV7-8	15	TRBJ1-6	many	.	TGTGCCAGCAGCTTAGACTCGGGTTTAAGTTCACCCCTCCACTTT	CASSLDSGLSSPLHF
TRBV9	12	TRBJ2-3	.	.	TGTGCCAGCAGCGTAGTTGCAGATACGCAGTATTTT	CASSVVADTQYF
TRBV25-1	13	TRBJ2-5	.	.	TGTGCCAGCAGGAGTGGGGGGCAAGAGACCCAGTACTTC	CASRSGGQETQYF
TRBV4-1	11	TRBJ2-7	.	.	TGCGCCAGCGGGGCAGACTCCGAGCAGTACTTC	CASGADSEQYF
TRBV6-1	14	TRBJ1-1	.	TRBD1	TGTGCCAGCAGCCGCAGGGGGTTAAGGACTGAAGCTTTCTTT	CASSRRGLRTEAFF
TRBV12-3/TRBV12-4	11	TRBJ2-1	.	.	TGTGCCAGCAGCTTAGGGCGGGGGCGGTTCTTC	CASSLGRGRFF
TRBV20-1	13	TRBJ2-1	few	.	TGCAGTGCCGGGACACAATCCTACAATGAGCAGTTCTTC	CSAGTQSYNEQFF
TRBV7-2	19	TRBJ2-5	many	TRBD2	TGTGCCAGCAGCCCTAAGGGACTAGCGGGGGGGCTGTCTCAAGAGACCCAGTACTTC	CASSPKGLAGGLSQETQYF
TRBV12-3/TRBV12-4	16	TRBJ2-3	many	TRBD2	TGTGCCAGCAGTCCACCACTAGCGAAGTCCACAGATACGCAGTATTTT	CASSPPLAKSTDTQYF
TRBV12-3/TRBV12-4	14	TRBJ2-5	few	.	TGTGCCAGCAGTTTAAGGCGGATCCAAGAGACCCAGTACTTC	CASSLRRIQETQYF
TRBV6-6	14	TRBJ2-1	once	.	TGTGCCAGCAGTTACTCCTTCGAGTACAATGAGCAGTTCTTC	CASSYSFEYNEQFF
TRBV15	16	TRBJ2-1	.	TRBD2	TGTGCCACCAGCAGAGATTGGGCGGGGGCCTACAATGAGCAGTTCTTC	CATSRDWAGAYNEQFF
TRBV9	14	TRBJ2-3	.	.	TGTGCCAGCAGCGTAGAAGGGTACACAGATACGCAGTATTTT	CASSVEGYTDTQYF
TRBV6-1	15	TRBJ2-1	few	TRBD1	TGTGCCAGCAAAGTCGGGACAGCGGAATACAATGAGCAGTTCTTC	CASKVGTAEYNEQFF
TRBV27	14	TRBJ1-2	.	TRBD1	TGTGCCAGCAGTCAAGGACAGGGGTTGGGAGGCTACACCTTC	CASSQGQGLGGYTF
TRBV7-8	13	TRBJ1-5	.	.	TGTGCCAGCAGCTCAAGGCGTGATCAGCCCCAGCATTTT	CASSSRRDQPQHF
TRBV12-3/TRBV12-4	13	TRBJ2-3	.	.	TGTGCCAGCAGTCCGGTAATCACAGATACGCGGTATTTT	CASSPVITDTRYF
TRBV9	16	TRBJ1-6	.	.	TGTGCCAGCAGCGTAGGAAGGGAAACCTATAATTCACCCCTCCACTTT	CASSVGRETYNSPLHF